The next 5 T cell receptor beta chains were all read from a single sample in a study of vaccination effects on CD4 cells after COVID-19. The protocol was immunoSEQ multiplex PCR, while the TCRdb copy is restricted to in-frame clones and leaves out a portion. This sample has about 22,000 clones; roughly four fifths occur once, and the top ten carry 15% to 20%. Viral peptide pool expansion of antigen-specific CD4+ T cells preceded sequencing in the ViraFEST assay. Following an approximately eleven-day culture, CD4+ T cells were purified. People in the vaccine group had not been infected with SARS-CoV-2 before, and their nucleocapsid antibodies were negative. Their antigen targets remain unknown. The material was CD4+ T cells from PBMCs cultured with HCoV-NL63 spike peptides, obtained before COVID-19 vaccination. The receptors here all came from a human donor who received a COVID-19 vaccine.

This chain links TRBV11-2 with TRBJ2-1, with 11 bases matching TRBD2. The V gene end was trimmed by 3 bases and the J gene end by 4 bases; junction bases not matched to a gene: 5. Germline CDR1 is SGHAT and CDR2 is FQNNGV. The length of the CDR3 is 16 residues. CDR3 amino acids: CASSFLLAGVYNEQFF. As DNA, the CDR3 is TGTGCCAGCAGCTTCCTACTAGCGGGAGTGTACAATGAGCAGTTCTTC.

This clone appeared a single time. The chain employs TRBV6-6 and TRBJ1-4, with 11 bases that match TRBD1. The germline gives CDR1 MNHNY, CDR2 SVGAGI (reference sequence). J was trimmed by 6 bases and V by 2 bases; bases with no gene match: 2. The CDR3 runs to 15 residues. The CDR3 here is CASSYPGQGDEKLFF. The CDR3 DNA follows: TGTGCCAGCAGTTACCCGGGACAGGGGGATGAAAAACTGTTTTTT.

V gene TRBV7-8 combines with J gene TRBJ2-7; 16 nucleotides line up with TRBD2. CDR1 is SGHVS and CDR2 is FQNEAQ in the germline V gene. V trimming: 0 bases; J trimming: 3 bases; junction bases outside the gene matches: 11. The CDR3 is made up of 20 amino acids. The CDR3 protein is CASSLAVPGTSGRAHYEQYF. In DNA, the CDR3 is TGTGCCAGCAGCTTAGCCGTGCCCGGGACTAGCGGGAGGGCCCACTACGAGCAGTACTTC. The entire variable domain, with the rest obtained from reference TRBV7-8 and TRBJ2-7, is as follows: GAGVSQSPRYKVAKRGQDVALRCDPISGHVSLFWYQQALGQGPEFLTYFQNEAQLDKSGLPSDRFFAERPEGSVSTLKIQRTQQEDSAVYLCASSLAVPGTSGRAHYEQYFGPGTRLTVT.

CDR3 protein: CASSWTGGNTIYF. DNA for the CDR3: TGTGCCAGCAGCTGGACAGGAGGAAACACCATATATTTT. The rearrangement links TRBV5-5 to TRBJ1-3; 7 positions match TRBD1. The CDR3 runs to 13 residues. CDR1 is SGHKS, CDR2 YYEKEE, per germline (reference sequence). V lost 3 bases to trimming and J lost 4 bases; unmatched junction nucleotides: 1.

This chain links TRBV7-9 with TRBJ2-4, with D hard to call. Germline assignment: CDR1 SEHNR and CDR2 FQNEAQ (reference sequence). CDR3 length equals 14 residues. The germline V and J ends were trimmed by 7 bases and 5 bases, with 15 bases remaining between them. The CDR3 DNA sequence: TGTGCCAGCACCCCAAGGGCGGACCAAAACATTCAGTACTTC. Protein sequence: CASTPRADQNIQYF.